Reported below is one TCR beta chain. In the authors' workflow: Estimated nucleated cell counts came from reference gene primer amplification. The table came from immunoSEQ multiplex PCR; TCRdb's copy has only in-frame clones and leaves some out. V and J calls plus clone size are reproduced from that table; the DNA served to infer D and trimming. The sample lists 150,000 to 200,000 clones; around nine tenths were seen once. This sample was taken from a study of blood T cell repertoires in COVID-19. The overall study: Sites across the United States, Italy and Spain contributed samples from acute and convalescent COVID-19. Nucleic acid was either cDNA or gDNA, and it came from T cells, B-cell-depleted T cells, or PBMCs.

The V end lost 8 bases, the J end lost 4 bases, and 15 bases lay between the germline ends. Germline-derived CDR1 and CDR2 are LGHNT and FRNRAP. CDR3 size: 14 residues. This receptor was taken from a man between 18 and 35 years old with active or convalescent COVID-19. Sequenced material: peripheral blood. This chain connects TRBV12-5 to TRBJ1-5; weak D call: TRBD1 (6 bases). CDR3 sequence (DNA): TGTGCTAGTTCCCCAGGGGCGGGTAATCAGCCCCAGCATTTT. Protein sequence: CASSPGAGNQPQHF.